This TCR beta chain was documented in a study of cytomegalovirus exposure and HLA in healthy donors. In germline, CDR1 is ENHRY, CDR2 SYGVKD. The CDR3 consists of 16 residues. V trimming: 2 bases; J trimming: 9 bases; junction bases outside the gene matches: 10. Vbeta (60) and Jbeta (13) primers were used in the PCR. The protocol was immunoSEQ multiplex PCR, while the TCRdb copy is restricted to in-frame clones and leaves out a portion. This table holds over 95,000 clones, about 80% found once. The sample was PBMCs. The receptor was isolated from a female donor in good health and CMV-seronegative. The genes are TRBV10-3 and TRBJ1-6, with 7 bases fitting TRBD1. The CDR3: CAISEIHDRDASPLHF. The CDR3 region has the DNA TGTGCCATCAGTGAGATCCACGACAGGGATGCTTCACCCCTCCACTTT.